The entry below describes one TCR beta chain. The antigen remains undetermined. Germline CDR1 reads SEHNR; CDR2 reads FQNEAQ (reference sequence). V shed 6 bases and J shed 4 bases, with 12 bases lying between them. CDR3 length equals 13 residues. A multiplex PCR was run with 60 Vbeta primers and 13 Jbeta primers. Data came from immunoSEQ multiplex PCR; TCRdb stores just in-frame clones and leaves some out. The data contain 80,000 or so clones, over 65% of them singletons. The data were taken from a study of cytomegalovirus exposure and HLA in healthy donors. Study-level results: Most TCR beta V segments were productive about 90% or about 30% of the time in an earlier analysis. Reportedly, a later analysis found an Asian-associated ancestry cluster had fewer N-insertions than the roughly 700-donor mean. Most TCR sequences were uncommon, yet certain public TCRs appeared in many donors.

This clonotype originated in a man aged 35-49 years in good health and CMV-seronegative. What was sequenced was PBMCs. The rearrangement uses TRBV7-9 and TRBJ2-5; unclear D gene. The CDR3 reads CASSSQLSETQYF. The CDR3 DNA follows: TGTGCCAGCAGTTCCCAGTTATCAGAGACCCAGTACTTC.